This paragraph reports one T cell receptor beta chain. These data belong to a study of T-cell memory formation after mild COVID-19. Per the germline V gene, CDR1 is SGHRS and CDR2 is YFSETQ. V shed 4 bases and J 1 base; nucleotides not matched to a gene: 2. CDR3 length equals 14 residues. Via MiXCR, TCRdb re-called the 5' RACE reads, giving one row per CDR3 protein. The sample lists hundreds of thousands of distinct CDR3 sequences, more than 20% occurring once. Source material: PBMCs or a T cell subset sorted from them (not recorded which). The sequence came from a man aged 18 to 35 who had mild COVID-19 (a few samples of this study predate the infection). Cell type and time point are not known. The V gene is TRBV5-1, the J gene TRBJ1-1; 9 nucleotides agree with TRBD1. The CDR3 sequence is CASSETGGNTEAFF. CDR3 sequence (DNA): TGCGCCAGCAGCGAGACAGGGGGGAACACTGAAGCTTTCTTT. Full variable domain (rest looked up from reference TRBV5-1 and TRBJ1-1): KAGVTQTPRYLIKTRGQQVTLSCSPISGHRSVSWYQQTPGQGLQFLFEYFSETQRNKGNFPGRFSGRQFSNSRSEMNVSTLELGDSALYLCASSETGGNTEAFFGQGTRLTVV.